The subject of this entry is one T cell receptor beta chain. This entry is derived from a study of blood T cells in healthy people across ages. The second PCR ran roughly 7 to 12 cycles with a sample-barcoded 5' primer and J-beta primers. A template-switch adaptor that had 12 random nucleotides put a tag on each cDNA molecule. There were at least 3 million CDR3-containing paired-end reads obtained from each sample. TCRdb fed the 5' RACE reads into MiXCR, producing one record per CDR3 protein. The table lists 650,000 to 1,000,000 distinct CDR3 sequences, under 40% of them singletons, with about an eighth in the top ten. This CDR3 is 17 amino acids long. V lost 5 bases to trimming and J lost 0 bases; unmatched junction nucleotides: 11. Germline values: CDR1 SEHNR, CDR2 FQNEAQ (reference sequence).

Input material: blood. The origin of this receptor is a young man in good health. The rearrangement links TRBV7-9 to TRBJ1-1, with TRBD1 matching over 8 bases. Here the CDR3 DNA reads TGTGCCAGCAGCCCAAGGACAGGGAAATTCATGAACACTGAAGCTTTCTTT. It specifies CASSPRTGKFMNTEAFF.